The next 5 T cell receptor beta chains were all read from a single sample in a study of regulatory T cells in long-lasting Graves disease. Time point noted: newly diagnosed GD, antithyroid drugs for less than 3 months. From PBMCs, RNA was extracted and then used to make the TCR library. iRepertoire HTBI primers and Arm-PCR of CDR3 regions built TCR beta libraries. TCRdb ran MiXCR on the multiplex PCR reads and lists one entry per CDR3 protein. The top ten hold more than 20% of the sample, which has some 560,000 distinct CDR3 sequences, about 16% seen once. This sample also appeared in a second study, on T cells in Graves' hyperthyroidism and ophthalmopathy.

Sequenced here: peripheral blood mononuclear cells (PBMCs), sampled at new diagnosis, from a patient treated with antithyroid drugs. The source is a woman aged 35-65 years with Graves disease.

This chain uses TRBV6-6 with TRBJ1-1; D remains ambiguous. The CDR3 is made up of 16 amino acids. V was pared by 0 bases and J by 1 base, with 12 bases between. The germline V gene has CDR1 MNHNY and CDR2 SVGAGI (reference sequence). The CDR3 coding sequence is TGTGCCAGCAGTTACTCGGCCGGACTTAGGAACACTGAAGCTTTCTTT. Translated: CASSYSAGLRNTEAFF.

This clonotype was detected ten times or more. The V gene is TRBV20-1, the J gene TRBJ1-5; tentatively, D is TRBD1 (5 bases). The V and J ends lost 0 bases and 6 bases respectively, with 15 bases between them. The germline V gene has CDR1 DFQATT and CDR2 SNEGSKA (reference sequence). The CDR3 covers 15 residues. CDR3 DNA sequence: TGCAGTGCTAGAGATCAAGGTAGGGGCAGTCAGCCCCAGCATTTT. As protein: CSARDQGRGSQPQHF.

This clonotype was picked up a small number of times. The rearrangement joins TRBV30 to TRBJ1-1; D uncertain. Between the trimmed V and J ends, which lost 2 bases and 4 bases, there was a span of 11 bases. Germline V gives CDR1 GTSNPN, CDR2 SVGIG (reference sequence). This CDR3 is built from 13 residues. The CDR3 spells CAWSMTRGTEAFF. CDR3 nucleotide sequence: TGTGCCTGGAGTATGACACGAGGCACTGAAGCTTTCTTT.

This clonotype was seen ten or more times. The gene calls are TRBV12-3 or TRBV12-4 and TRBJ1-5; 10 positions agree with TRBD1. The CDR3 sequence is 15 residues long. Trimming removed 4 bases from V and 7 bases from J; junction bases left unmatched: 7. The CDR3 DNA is TGTGCCAGCAGTTGGGGACAGGGGATGGGGCAGCCCCAGCATTTT. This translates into CASSWGQGMGQPQHF.

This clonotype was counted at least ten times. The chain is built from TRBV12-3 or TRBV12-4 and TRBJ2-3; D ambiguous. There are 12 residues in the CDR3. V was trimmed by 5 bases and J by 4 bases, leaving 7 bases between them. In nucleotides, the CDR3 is TGTGCCAGCAGTCCGCACCCAGATACGCAGTATTTT. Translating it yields CASSPHPDTQYF.